This T cell receptor beta chain was captured by sequencing in a study of T cell responses to AZD1222 COVID-19 vaccine. Study outcomes and limitations: Increases in Spike-specific TCR breadth and depth were seen after two AZD1222 doses. At 160-218 and 743-854, vaccine-associated CD4 TCRs were dominant, and they spanned spike. In the spike-specific TCR repertoire, nearly half reportedly target unmutated variant regions. Repertoire collection took place solely once the T cell response had peaked.

Data came from immunoSEQ multiplex PCR; TCRdb stores just in-frame clones and leaves some out. The sample includes about 56,000 clones, 80% to 90% of them seen just once. As concerns this clone: Its antigen is currently unknown. The DNA is omitted, as the CDR3 cannot be located on it reliably, and the CDR3 follows TCRdb's listing.

The receptor comes from an adult in good health. The sequencing here drew on peripheral blood, taken on day 0 of AZD1222 vaccination.

CDR3 loop: CASSSSALSSPLHF. V usage is TRBV28 and J usage is TRBJ1-6. Germline CDR1 reads MDHEN; CDR2 reads SYDVKM. The CDR3 spans 14 residues, counting both ends.